This TCR beta chain came from a study of blood T cell repertoires in COVID-19. The repertoire was sequenced with immunoSEQ multiplex PCR; TCRdb's copy has only in-frame clones and lacks some. The table lists 32,000 or so clones, just over 85% of them singletons, with 6.3% in the top ten. This CDR3 has 12 amino acids. Unmatched junction bases numbered 5, after V lost 8 bases and J lost 7 bases. Per the germline V gene, CDR1 is SGHRS and CDR2 is YFSETQ. This clonotype originated in a human donor in a cohort sampled during active COVID-19. Sequencing input: peripheral blood. The chain uses TRBV5-1 and TRBJ2-7; TRBD2 aligns across 11 bases. The CDR3, as DNA: TGCGCCAGACTAGCGGGAGAGGGGGAGCAGTACTTC. Its translation is CARLAGEGEQYF.